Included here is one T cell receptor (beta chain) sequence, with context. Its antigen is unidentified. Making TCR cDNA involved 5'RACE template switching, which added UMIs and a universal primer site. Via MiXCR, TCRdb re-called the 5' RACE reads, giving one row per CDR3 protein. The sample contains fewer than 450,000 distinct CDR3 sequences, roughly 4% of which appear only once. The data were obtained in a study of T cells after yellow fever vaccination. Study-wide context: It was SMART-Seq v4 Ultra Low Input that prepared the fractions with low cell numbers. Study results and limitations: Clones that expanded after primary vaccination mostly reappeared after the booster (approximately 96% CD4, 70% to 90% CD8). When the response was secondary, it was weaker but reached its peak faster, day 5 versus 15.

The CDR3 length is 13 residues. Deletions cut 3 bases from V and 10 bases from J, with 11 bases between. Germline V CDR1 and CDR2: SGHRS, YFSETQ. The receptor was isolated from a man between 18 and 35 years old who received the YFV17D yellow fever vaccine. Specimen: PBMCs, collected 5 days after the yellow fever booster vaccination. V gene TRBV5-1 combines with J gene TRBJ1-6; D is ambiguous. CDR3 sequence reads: CASSSTMGSPLHF. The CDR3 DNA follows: TGCGCCAGCAGCTCCACCATGGGATCACCCCTCCACTTT.